This is a list of T cell receptor beta chains from one sample in a study of blood T cells in healthy people across ages. TCRdb reprocessed the 5' RACE reads via MiXCR and lists one record per CDR3 protein. Here the sample spans around 1,100,000 distinct CDR3 sequences, approximately 38% being singletons. Source material: blood. The receptors were sampled from a man aged 18 to 29 in good health. Both conserved end residues are part of each CDR3. The order of the fields is V gene, J gene, CDR3 protein.

>TRBV4-2|TRBJ1-4
CASSSGTGGEKLFF
>TRBV20-1|TRBJ1-4
CSARALSGRGEKLFF
>TRBV5-5|TRBJ1-4
CASSLNSATNEKLFF
>TRBV12-5|TRBJ2-1
CASGSGQGKDEQFF
>TRBV19|TRBJ1-2
CASRERGFYGYTF
>TRBV6-5|TRBJ2-5
CASICRLAGPQETQYF
>TRBV11-1|TRBJ2-3
CATRRGVSFTDTQYF
>TRBV27|TRBJ1-1
CASSVAATNTEAFF
>TRBV6-6|TRBJ1-4
CASTVHSAATNEKLFF
>TRBV7-2|TRBJ1-3
CASSTGRGDTIYF
>TRBV12-3/TRBV12-4|TRBJ2-4
CASEGGPREQYF
>TRBV27|TRBJ2-1
CASSLSMDYNEQFF
>TRBV20-1|TRBJ2-1
CSAREGLSGVNEQFF
>TRBV4-3|TRBJ1-3
CASSQEWPPASGNTIYF
>TRBV6-2/TRBV6-3|TRBJ2-1
CASSYYLKRQFF
>TRBV28|TRBJ1-2
CASGSLRAGYTF
>TRBV5-5|TRBJ2-4
CASSLGDSLAKNIQYF
>TRBV4-1|TRBJ2-5
CASSRVTSGGSETQYF
>TRBV6-1|TRBJ1-1
CASSGTGDNTEAFF
>TRBV12-3/TRBV12-4|TRBJ1-6
CASSLGPWGPENSPLHF
>TRBV10-3|TRBJ2-3
CAIAGGPGGDTQYF
>TRBV4-1|TRBJ2-1
CASSQVPSAVGQYNEQFF
>TRBV27|TRBJ2-7
CASSPWTGNYEQYF
>TRBV4-3|TRBJ1-2
CASSQVRGTNYGYTF
>TRBV20-1|TRBJ2-2
CSASPMSPGGELFF
>TRBV28|TRBJ2-3
CASTKTGGVDTQYF
>TRBV7-2|TRBJ1-6
CASSPQGAYNSPLHF
>TRBV20-1|TRBJ1-2
CSARDLGQNYGYTF
>TRBV4-1|TRBJ2-3
CASSPEPTATDTQYF
>TRBV6-1|TRBJ2-7
CASSPGLRSRVSCEQYF
>TRBV9|TRBJ2-3
CASSVVVTGTNTQYF
>TRBV4-1|TRBJ2-1
CASSQPRRDDIAGEQFF
>TRBV29-1|TRBJ2-1
CSVEKAGAQYNEQFF
>TRBV12-3/TRBV12-4|TRBJ2-2
CASSYSPYGELFF
>TRBV9|TRBJ2-1
CASSVDRGPYNEQFF
>TRBV7-2|TRBJ1-3
CASSFMGNTIYF
>TRBV15|TRBJ1-1
CATSREALKVDTEAFF
>TRBV5-1|TRBJ2-4
CASSPLAGGLDIQYF
>TRBV7-9|TRBJ1-2
CASKGTGSYGYTF
>TRBV28|TRBJ1-6
CASSLQGVKISPLHF
>TRBV6-1|TRBJ1-2
CAGLRDSRFYTF
>TRBV20-1|TRBJ2-3
CSARDSVTGTSGGSTQYF
>TRBV20-1|TRBJ2-1
CSVTGEREDLDYEQFF
>TRBV7-2|TRBJ2-1
CASSLGAMSEQFF
>TRBV11-1|TRBJ2-3
CASSLESSGVGDTQYF